This section outlines one T cell receptor (beta chain) sequence together with its context. Its specificity is unknown. The data derive from a study of shared clonotypes between healthy human individuals. Study-wide findings and caveats: The genetic and exposure-history diversity represented was limited by few donors.

Only CD45RO-negative cells positively selected for CCR7 counted as naive CD8 cells, so terminally differentiated effector memory CD45RA+ cells were excluded. Healthy and HIV-negative, the adult donors had no recent acute infections or vaccinations. The assay ran at deep level. Original analysis: Junction-only sequences without quality scores were provided by ImmunoSEQ, so filtering was different. The repertoire was sequenced with immunoSEQ multiplex PCR; TCRdb's copy has only in-frame clones and lacks some. The DNA gave D and trimming, while V, J and clone size come from that table. The repertoire consists of around 2,100,000 clones, with about 95% occurring once and the leading ten covering under 1.5%. The receptor's source is a man between 18 and 29 years old in good health. Sequenced input: naive CD8+ T cells sorted from blood.

The CDR3 nucleotides read TGTGCCCTTTGTGGCGGAGCTAGCACAGATACGCAGTATTTT. This gives the protein CALCGGASTDTQYF. The genes are TRBV30 and TRBJ2-3; D unresolved. The CDR3 contains 14 residues. V gave up 8 bases and J gave up 0 bases, with 15 bases separating them. Germline values: CDR1 GTSNPN, CDR2 SVGIG (reference sequence).